Following are 27 T cell receptor beta chains from one sample sequenced in a study of Ad26.COV2.S vaccination and SARS-CoV-2 variants. Treatment specified: about 20 received Ad26.COV2.S at low or high dose, single or two shots; about 5 received placebo; per-sample allocation not given. The samples date from day 63 after the first vaccine or placebo injection. Assay: immunoSEQ multiplex PCR; the TCRdb copy retains only in-frame clones and omits some. The sample holds roughly 450,000 clones; approximately 92% are singletons and the top ten take 12%. Here the sequenced sample was peripheral blood, taken in a trial of Ad26.COV2.S vaccine versus placebo. These receptors were obtained from a person between 18 and 60 years old who received the Ad26.COV2.S COVID-19 vaccine or a placebo.

Only one count was recorded for this clone. This rearrangement joins TRBV2 to TRBJ2-5, with TRBD1 matching 8 bases. Germline V gene data show CDR1 as SNHLY and CDR2 as FYNNEI. CDR3 length: 15 residues. J lost 3 bases, V lost 7 bases, and 10 bases had no gene match. Here the CDR3 DNA reads TGTGCCAGCAAAGGTAGCAGGGGGCGAGAAGAGACCCAGTACTTC. This encodes CASKGSRGREETQYF.

The V and J genes are TRBV7-8 and TRBJ2-5, with a possible D match to TRBD2 (5 bases). The germline CDR1 and CDR2 sequences are SGHVS and FQNEAQ. The CDR3 has 13 amino acids. V gave up 6 bases and J gave up 5 bases, with 13 bases separating them. CDR3 bases: TGTGCCAGCAGTCCTAGCCGTCGGGAGACCCAGTACTTC. Translation: CASSPSRRETQYF.

This chain connects TRBV20-1 to TRBJ2-5; D possibly corresponds to TRBD2 (5 bases). Trimming cost V 7 bases and J 4 bases, with 10 bases left between them. The CDR3 runs to 11 residues. The germline V gene encodes CDR1 DFQATT and CDR2 SNEGSKA (reference sequence). The CDR3 region is CSGWELETQYF. CDR3 DNA: TGCAGTGGGTGGGAGCTAGAGACCCAGTACTTC.

On this clone itself: The same CDR3 arises from other DNA sequences in this sample as well. This chain uses TRBV6-5 with TRBJ2-3; a weak D match, TRBD2 (5 bases). CDR3 length equals 14 residues. The germline CDR1 and CDR2 sequences are MNHEY and SVGAGI. The V end was cut by 0 bases, the J end by 1 base, with 5 bases between. The CDR3 DNA reads as TGTGCCAGCAGTTACTCCGGGGGCACAGATACGCAGTATTTT. Translated, it gives CASSYSGGTDTQYF.

J is TRBJ1-5 and V is TRBV19, with no clear D. This CDR3 is 15 amino acids long. Germline V lookup: CDR1 LNHDA, CDR2 SQIVND (reference sequence). Trimming removed 7 bases at V and 4 bases at J, with 17 bases between. The CDR3 region has the DNA TGTGCCAGTACCTTACAGCCGGGCCCAAATCAGCCCCAGCATTTT. Its translation: CASTLQPGPNQPQHF.

The chain couples TRBV11-2 to TRBJ2-5; 8 positions match TRBD2. Germline CDR1 and CDR2: SGHAT and FQNNGV. The CDR3 covers 16 residues. Losses at the gene ends were 2 bases for V and 2 bases for J; bases not matched to a gene: 7. CDR3 sequence (DNA): TGTGCCAGCAGCTTATTTTCGGGGGGGTGGCAAGAGACCCAGTACTTC. Translation: CASSLFSGGWQETQYF.

The V call is TRBV5-6, the J call TRBJ1-4, with D unclear. The V and J ends lost 4 bases and 10 bases respectively, with 14 bases between them. The CDR3 is 13 amino acids. CDR1 and CDR2 from the germline V gene are SGHDT and YYEEEE. The CDR3 region is CASSRGSSRKLFF. DNA of the CDR3: TGTGCCAGCAGCCGTGGCAGCTCCAGAAAACTGTTTTTT.

The rearrangement joins TRBV7-9 to TRBJ2-1; the D call may be TRBD1 or TRBD2 (6 bases each). The CDR3 spans 15 residues. The ends were cut back, 4 bases at V and 4 bases at J, with 14 bases in the middle. Germline V gene data show CDR1 as SEHNR and CDR2 as FQNEAQ (reference sequence). As DNA, the CDR3 is TGTGCCAGCAGCTCAATAAGGGGGGTATACAATGAGCAGTTCTTC. The encoded protein is CASSSIRGVYNEQFF. The whole variable domain, filled in from reference TRBV7-9 and TRBJ2-1, reads DTGVSQNPRHKITKRGQNVTFRCDPISEHNRLYWYRQTLGQGPEFLTYFQNEAQLEKSRLLSDRFSAERPKGSFSTLEIQRTEQGDSAMYLCASSSIRGVYNEQFFGPGTRLTVL.

This clone has just one count. This chain joins TRBV6-2 or TRBV6-3 and TRBJ2-7; 14 bases fit TRBD2. CDR1 is MNHEY and CDR2 is SVGEGT in the germline V gene. Trimming took 2 bases from V and 5 from J; bases not matched to a gene: 2. The CDR3 has 15 residues. CDR3 loop: CASSYGLAGGNEQYF. The CDR3 nucleotides read TGTGCCAGCAGTTACGGACTAGCGGGAGGCAACGAGCAGTACTTC.

This clone was recorded only once. This chain links TRBV19 with TRBJ2-2; 9 nucleotides match TRBD1. V shed 6 bases and J 5 bases; nucleotides not matched to a gene: 7. This CDR3 is built from 15 residues. Germline lookup yields CDR1 LNHDA and CDR2 SQIVND (reference sequence). For the CDR3, the DNA is TGTGCCAGTAGCAGTGGGACAGGGTGGACCGGGGAGCTGTTTTTT. Translation: CASSSGTGWTGELFF.

The chain carries TRBV18 and TRBJ1-1, with 7 bases aligning to TRBD1. With 6 bases clipped from V and 1 base from J, the junction kept 5 bases outside the gene matches. Germline loops: CDR1 KGHSH, CDR2 LQKENI. CDR3 size: 14 residues. The CDR3 here is CASSPGTENTEAFF. In nucleotides, the CDR3 is TGTGCCAGCTCTCCCGGGACAGAGAACACTGAAGCTTTCTTT.

The chain combines TRBV27 with TRBJ1-1, with D hard to call. This CDR3 spans 15 amino acids. The V and J ends lost 8 bases and 0 bases respectively, with 16 bases between them. The germline V gene has CDR1 MNHEY and CDR2 SMNVEV (reference sequence). The CDR3 loop is CASRRWQSMNTEAFF. CDR3 DNA: TGTGCCAGCCGAAGATGGCAGAGCATGAACACTGAAGCTTTCTTT.

J is TRBJ2-7 and V is TRBV28, with 16 bases that match TRBD2. J was trimmed by 5 bases and V by 5 bases; bases with no gene match: 9. CDR1 is MDHEN and CDR2 is SYDVKM in the germline V gene. The CDR3 sequence is 17 residues long. CDR3 in DNA: TGTGCCAGCAGTCTTGGGACTAGCGGGAGGGCATATCACGAGCAGTACTTC. It codes for CASSLGTSGRAYHEQYF.

The chain uses TRBV19 and TRBJ2-7, with D possibly being TRBD2 (6 bases). V was cut by 6 bases and J by 4 bases, with 13 bases left in between. From germline, CDR1 is LNHDA and CDR2 SQIVND (reference sequence). The CDR3 contains 13 residues. The CDR3 spells CASSPASAYEQYF. The CDR3 DNA follows: TGTGCCAGTAGCCCGGCTAGCGCGTACGAGCAGTACTTC. Variable domain in full (rest from reference TRBV19 and TRBJ2-7): DGGITQSPKYLFRKEGQNVTLSCEQNLNHDAMYWYRQDPGQGLRLIYYSQIVNDFQKGDIAEGYSVSREKKESFPLTVTSAQKNPTAFYLCASSPASAYEQYFGPGTRLTVT.

This chain uses TRBV4-1 with TRBJ2-7; maybe TRBD2 (7 bases). The CDR3 has 15 residues. V lost 0 bases and J 7 bases, leaving 16 bases between the germline ends. CDR1 is MGHRA and CDR2 is YSYEKL in the germline V gene. The CDR3 region is CASSQESAGAREQYF. Written as DNA, the CDR3 is TGCGCCAGCAGCCAAGAATCTGCGGGGGCAAGGGAGCAGTACTTC.

V usage is TRBV5-4 and J usage is TRBJ2-5; 7 nucleotides agree with TRBD1. The length of the CDR3 is 15 residues. Trimming cost V 0 bases and J 5 bases; bases outside gene matches: 7. CDR1 and CDR2 (germline): SGHNT, YYREEE (reference sequence). This CDR3 reads CASSLGKQGRETQYF. CDR3 bases: TGTGCCAGCAGCTTGGGGAAACAGGGGCGGGAGACCCAGTACTTC.

The chain uses TRBV5-1 and TRBJ2-1; 8 bases map to TRBD1. After removal of 4 bases from V and 8 bases from J, the junction contained 8 bases not matched to a gene. Germline V gives CDR1 SGHRS, CDR2 YFSETQ. The CDR3 is 14 residues long. CDR3 loop: CASSPRTGSDEQFF. CDR3 coding DNA: TGCGCCAGCAGCCCCCGGACAGGGTCCGATGAGCAGTTCTTC.

This clone was detected once. This sequence joins TRBV24-1 and TRBJ2-7; no firm D call. Trimming removed 3 bases at V and 3 bases at J, with 11 bases between. CDR1 is KGHDR and CDR2 is SFDVKD in the germline V gene. The CDR3 consists of 14 residues. The CDR3 sequence is CATSDIHSFYEQYF. Written as DNA, the CDR3 is TGTGCCACCAGTGATATTCATTCGTTCTACGAGCAGTACTTC.

This chain links TRBV6-2 or TRBV6-3 with TRBJ2-2, with D possibly matching TRBD1 (6 bases). The length of the CDR3 is 15 residues. The ends were cut back, 1 base at V and 2 bases at J, with 8 bases in the middle. Germline V gives CDR1 MNHEY, CDR2 SVGEGT. Here the CDR3 reads CASSYYRVNTGELFF. The CDR3 DNA follows: TGTGCCAGCAGTTACTACAGGGTTAACACCGGGGAGCTGTTTTTT.

This chain links TRBV6-2 or TRBV6-3 with TRBJ2-1; TRBD2 aligns across 12 bases. The germline V gene encodes CDR1 MNHEY and CDR2 SVGEGT. V lost 0 bases to trimming and J lost 6 bases; unmatched junction nucleotides: 3. The CDR3 contains 16 residues. CDR3 amino acids: CASSYSRLAGVNEQFF. The CDR3 DNA follows: TGTGCCAGCAGTTACTCGCGACTAGCGGGAGTCAATGAGCAGTTCTTC.

The chain uses TRBV7-2 and TRBJ2-7; D gene unclear. Germline assignment: CDR1 SGHTA and CDR2 FQGNSA. The CDR3 is made up of 14 amino acids. The ends were cut back, 2 bases at V and 3 bases at J, with 11 bases in the middle. CDR3 region: CASSLKELSYEQYF. Written as DNA, the CDR3 is TGTGCCAGCAGCTTAAAGGAGCTCAGCTACGAGCAGTACTTC. Looking up the rest from reference TRBV7-2 and TRBJ2-7 gives the full variable domain: GAGVSQSPSNKVTEKGKDVELRCDPISGHTALYWYRQSLGQGLEFLIYFQGNSAPDKSGLPSDRFSAERTGGSVSTLTIQRTQQEDSAVYLCASSLKELSYEQYFGPGTRLTVT.

The gene calls are TRBV19 and TRBJ2-7; D not resolved. This CDR3 is 11 amino acids long. V lost 6 bases to trimming and J lost 5 bases, with 8 bases between them. In germline, CDR1 is LNHDA, CDR2 SQIVND (reference sequence). CDR3 region: CASRDFHEQYF. Here the CDR3 DNA reads TGTGCCAGTAGGGATTTCCACGAGCAGTACTTC.

This sequence joins TRBV6-5 and TRBJ1-5, with D maybe TRBD1 (5 bases). CDR3 length: 14 amino acids. Looked up from germline, CDR1 is MNHEY and CDR2 is SVGAGI. Trimming took off 5 bases at V and 7 bases at J, with 15 bases between the two ends. CDR3 in amino acids: CASSTGTGSQPQHF. The DNA of the CDR3 is TGTGCCAGCAGTACCGGGACGGGGAGCCAGCCCCAGCATTTT.

The chain couples TRBV7-6 to TRBJ2-7; D remains ambiguous. From germline, CDR1 is SGHVS and CDR2 FNYEAQ. The germline V and J ends were trimmed by 3 bases and 0 bases, with 3 bases remaining between them. The CDR3 runs 12 residues. The CDR3 DNA reads TGTGCCAGCAGCTTGAGCTCCTACGAGCAGTACTTC. It yields the protein CASSLSSYEQYF.

The rearrangement links TRBV5-1 to TRBJ2-3; TRBD2 might be the D (5 bases). Germline V CDR1 and CDR2: SGHRS, YFSETQ. There are 15 residues in the CDR3. V gave up 4 bases and J gave up 4 bases, with 16 bases separating them. The chain's CDR3 is CASSRSEGLADTQYF. CDR3 DNA sequence: TGCGCCAGCAGCCGAAGTGAGGGCCTAGCAGATACGCAGTATTTT.

In this sample, this clone turned up once. This rearrangement joins TRBV28 to TRBJ1-2, with 8 positions matching TRBD1. The germline CDR1 and CDR2 sequences are MDHEN and SYDVKM. V gave up 6 bases and J gave up 7 bases; unmatched junction bases: 4. CDR3 size: 12 residues. The DNA of the CDR3 is TGTGCCAGCAGCCCAGGGGGCTTTGGCTACACCTTC. Protein product: CASSPGGFGYTF.

V gene TRBV30 combines with J gene TRBJ2-7; D may be TRBD2 (5 bases). The V and J ends lost 2 bases and 3 bases respectively, with 17 bases between them. Looked up from germline, CDR1 is GTSNPN and CDR2 is SVGIG (reference sequence). This CDR3 region has 15 residues. In nucleotides, the CDR3 is TGTGCCTGGAGTCCGCCTTCAGCGAGGGTCTACGAGCAGTACTTC. It codes for CAWSPPSARVYEQYF. Full variable domain (outside the CDR3, taken from reference TRBV30 and TRBJ2-7): SQTIHQWPATLVQPVGSPLSLECTVEGTSNPNLYWYRQAAGRGLQLLFYSVGIGQISSEVPQNLSASRPQDRQFILSSKKLLLSDSGFYLCAWSPPSARVYEQYFGPGTRLTVT.